This entry lists 16 T cell receptor beta chains sequenced from one sample in a study of shared clonotypes between healthy human individuals. Only in-frame clones appear in the TCRdb table, and some are missing; sequencing was by immunoSEQ multiplex PCR. The sample lists 2 million to 2.5 million clones, roughly 95% occurring once. Terminally differentiated effector memory CD45RA+ cells were left out of the naive CD8 fraction, which was CD45RO-negative and positively selected for CCR7. Sequenced input: naive CD8+ T cells sorted from blood. These receptors were taken from a man younger than 35 in good health.

This clone was detected once. The chain combines TRBV14 with TRBJ2-5; unclear D gene. The germline V gene has CDR1 SGHDN and CDR2 FVKESK. The CDR3 length is 12 residues. Trimming took 1 base from V and 5 from J, leaving 5 bases between them. In nucleotides, the CDR3 is TGTGCCAGCAGCCAAGTTAGTGAGACCCAGTACTTC. Amino acids: CASSQVSETQYF.

CDR3 bases: TGTGCCAGCGGAAAGGGACAACAAGAGACCCAGTACTTC. The encoded protein is CASGKGQQETQYF. The chain has TRBV2 and TRBJ2-5; D perhaps matches TRBD1 (6 bases). The CDR3 is 13 amino acids. Germline V lookup: CDR1 SNHLY, CDR2 FYNNEI. V was shortened by 8 bases and J by 2 bases, with 12 bases between the two germline ends.

V and J are TRBV10-3 and TRBJ2-7; TRBD1 aligns across 10 bases. Germline V gene data show CDR1 as ENHRY and CDR2 as SYGVKD. V shed 3 bases, J shed 4 bases, and the junction held 3 bases outside the gene matches. The CDR3 sequence is 14 residues long. This CDR3 is CAISEDRGLYEQYF. CDR3 DNA sequence: TGTGCCATCAGTGAAGACAGGGGGCTTTACGAGCAGTACTTC.

The chain has TRBV7-9 and TRBJ2-5, with a possible D match to TRBD1 (6 bases). With 4 bases removed from V and 11 bases from J, the gap between germline ends came to 23 bases. CDR3 size: 15 residues. Germline CDR1 reads SEHNR; CDR2 reads FQNEAQ (reference sequence). CDR3 DNA sequence: TGTGCCAGCAGCTACCGCAACACAGACAGGTTCCTTCAGTACTTC. Its protein is CASSYRNTDRFLQYF.

As concerns this clone: In the same sample, other DNA sequences code for this CDR3. The chain has TRBV9 and TRBJ2-7; possibly TRBD1 for D (6 bases). Deletions cut 0 bases from V and 0 bases from J, with 10 bases between. Per the germline V gene, CDR1 is SGDLS and CDR2 is YYNGEE. The CDR3 is 15 amino acids. The CDR3 spells CASSVGGGNSYEQYF. The CDR3 bases are TGTGCCAGCAGCGTAGGAGGGGGAAACTCCTACGAGCAGTACTTC.

The rearrangement joins TRBV4-1 to TRBJ2-7; no definite D call. The CDR3 runs to 15 residues. V was shortened by 0 bases and J by 3 bases, with 12 bases between the two germline ends. From germline, CDR1 is MGHRA and CDR2 YSYEKL. The CDR3 protein is CASSQDPGDVYEQYF. CDR3 in DNA: TGCGCCAGCAGCCAAGATCCCGGAGACGTCTACGAGCAGTACTTC.

This chain links TRBV9 with TRBJ1-1, with a tentative D call TRBD1 (6 bases). V gave up 3 bases and J gave up 0 bases, with 12 bases separating them. This CDR3 has 15 amino acids. Germline values: CDR1 SGDLS, CDR2 YYNGEE. CDR3 DNA: TGTGCCAGCAGCGAGTCAGGGGTCATGAACACTGAAGCTTTCTTT. This encodes CASSESGVMNTEAFF.

The chain combines TRBV7-9 with TRBJ1-1; D might be TRBD1 (5 bases). Germline-derived CDR1 and CDR2 are SEHNR and FQNEAQ (reference sequence). With 5 bases removed from V and 4 bases from J, the gap between germline ends came to 17 bases. This CDR3 has 15 amino acids. CDR3 nucleotide sequence: TGTGCCAGCAGCCCTCAAGGGGATTACGCCACTGAAGCTTTCTTT. Its protein product is CASSPQGDYATEAFF.

The chain couples TRBV5-8 to TRBJ2-5, with 12 bases lining up with TRBD1. Germline V gene data show CDR1 as SGHTS and CDR2 as YDEGEE. The CDR3 loop spans 15 amino acids. The trim removed 4 bases at V and 5 bases at J, leaving 6 bases unmatched. CDR3 protein: CASSIGTGGVETQYF. CDR3 in DNA: TGTGCCAGCAGCATCGGGACAGGGGGCGTGGAGACCCAGTACTTC.

The rearrangement uses TRBV5-1 and TRBJ2-5, with a weak D call TRBD1 (6 bases). The CDR3 is made up of 14 amino acids. Trimming left V 0 bases short and J 6 bases short, with 12 bases between. Per germline, CDR1 SGHRS and CDR2 YFSETQ. CDR3 DNA: TGCGCCAGCAGCTTGGACCTAGGGGGAAAGACCCAGTACTTC. It codes for CASSLDLGGKTQYF.

As to this clone: Other DNA sequences in the same sample also yield this CDR3. V and J are TRBV10-3 and TRBJ2-7; no firm D call. Trimming removed 3 bases at V and 4 bases at J, with 4 bases between. The germline V gene has CDR1 ENHRY and CDR2 SYGVKD. The CDR3 covers 11 residues. This CDR3 reads CAISDVYEQYF. The CDR3 DNA reads as TGTGCCATCAGTGACGTTTACGAGCAGTACTTC.

As concerns this clone: Different DNA sequences within this sample yield the same CDR3. This rearrangement joins TRBV27 to TRBJ1-2; a weak D match, TRBD1 (6 bases). Germline CDR1 MNHEY, CDR2 SMNVEV (reference sequence). With 6 bases removed from V and 4 bases from J, the gap between germline ends came to 12 bases. CDR3 length: 13 amino acids. CDR3 bases: TGTGCCAGCAGCCCAACAGGGCTCTATGGCTACACCTTC. Translated: CASSPTGLYGYTF.

CDR3 protein: CASSALDYTDTQYF. CDR3 DNA sequence: TGTGCCAGCAGCGCGTTAGACTACACAGATACGCAGTATTTT. The chain recombines TRBV9 with TRBJ2-3, with D perhaps matching TRBD2 (5 bases). The CDR3 extends over 14 amino acids. Germline CDR1 SGDLS, CDR2 YYNGEE. The V end lost 3 bases, the J end lost 2 bases, and 10 bases lay between the germline ends. Together with reference TRBV9 and TRBJ2-3, the CDR3 gives the full variable domain: DSGVTQTPKHLITATGQRVTLRCSPRSGDLSVYWYQQSLDQGLQFLIQYYNGEERAKGNILERFSAQQFPDLHSELNLSSLELGDSALYFCASSALDYTDTQYFGPGTRLTVL.

CDR3 sequence reads: CASSFQTSGREETQYF. For the CDR3, the DNA is TGTGCCAGCAGCTTCCAGACTAGCGGGAGGGAAGAGACCCAGTACTTC. This chain joins TRBV5-6 and TRBJ2-5; 14 nucleotides align to TRBD2. Germline CDR1 reads SGHDT; CDR2 reads YYEEEE. Trimming removed 2 bases from V and 3 bases from J; junction bases left unmatched: 3. This CDR3 has 16 residues.

The chain uses TRBV7-9 and TRBJ1-6, with 7 bases identical to TRBD1. V lost 6 bases and J lost 8; bases outside the gene matches: 10. In germline, CDR1 is SEHNR, CDR2 FQNEAQ (reference sequence). CDR3 size: 15 residues. DNA of the CDR3: TGTGCCAGCAGGGGGCCGACAGGGCTCGATTCACCCCTCCACTTT. It yields the protein CASRGPTGLDSPLHF.

On this clone itself: This same CDR3 is encoded by further DNA sequences in the sample. The CDR3 coding sequence is TGTGCCACCAGCAGAGAGCTAGCGGGAGGCGAGACCCAGTACTTC. As protein: CATSRELAGGETQYF. V is TRBV15 and J is TRBJ2-5; 11 nucleotides match TRBD2. Germline V lookup: CDR1 LNHNV, CDR2 YYDKDF (reference sequence). J lost 5 bases, V lost 0 bases, and 2 bases had no gene match. The CDR3 consists of 15 residues.